The entry that follows covers one TCR beta chain sequence. Its matching antigen is unknown. This CDR3 is 12 amino acids long. Germline trimming cut 10 bases from V and 8 bases from J; bases unmatched to any gene: 10. The germline CDR1 and CDR2 sequences are MDHEN and SYDVKM. Primers included in the PCR were 60 Vbeta and 13 Jbeta primers. The data were produced by immunoSEQ multiplex PCR, yet TCRdb's version contains in-frame clones alone and is incomplete. The table includes 100,000 to 150,000 clones, approximately 70% detected once. The sample belongs to a study of cytomegalovirus exposure and HLA in healthy donors. Looking at the study overall: Membership in the Caucasian-associated ancestry cluster was found for 75% to 85% of 300 to 500 genotyped donors.

Findings and limits, study-wide: DRB1 showed the most TCR associations and HLA-C the fewest in a later analysis, as rates varied by HLA locus. Prior analysis indicated that the majority of TCR beta V segments exhibited productivity approximately 90% or approximately 30% of the time. When analyzed later, a missense DCLRE1C variant was found to be linked to TCR beta V- and J-gene trimming.

This receptor was taken from a man aged 55 to 70 in good health and CMV-seropositive. Material: PBMCs. The rearrangement uses TRBV28 and TRBJ1-2; 7 bases match TRBD1. CDR3 DNA: TGTGCCACCAACAGGGGCGCCTTCGGCTACACCTTC. Translation: CATNRGAFGYTF.